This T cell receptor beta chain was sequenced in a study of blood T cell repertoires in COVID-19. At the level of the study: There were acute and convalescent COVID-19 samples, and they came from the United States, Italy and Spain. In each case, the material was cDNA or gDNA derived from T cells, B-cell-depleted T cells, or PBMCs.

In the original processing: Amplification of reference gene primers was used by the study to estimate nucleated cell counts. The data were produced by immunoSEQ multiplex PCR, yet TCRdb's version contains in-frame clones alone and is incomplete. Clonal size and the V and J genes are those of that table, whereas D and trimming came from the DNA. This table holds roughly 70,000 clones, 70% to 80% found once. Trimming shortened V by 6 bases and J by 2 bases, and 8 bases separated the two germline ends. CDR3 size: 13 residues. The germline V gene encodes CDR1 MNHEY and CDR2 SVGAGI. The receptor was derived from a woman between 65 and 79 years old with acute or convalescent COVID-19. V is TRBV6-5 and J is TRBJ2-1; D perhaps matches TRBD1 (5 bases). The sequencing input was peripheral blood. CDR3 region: CASSVDTYNEQFF. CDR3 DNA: TGTGCCAGCAGCGTGGACACCTACAATGAGCAGTTCTTC.